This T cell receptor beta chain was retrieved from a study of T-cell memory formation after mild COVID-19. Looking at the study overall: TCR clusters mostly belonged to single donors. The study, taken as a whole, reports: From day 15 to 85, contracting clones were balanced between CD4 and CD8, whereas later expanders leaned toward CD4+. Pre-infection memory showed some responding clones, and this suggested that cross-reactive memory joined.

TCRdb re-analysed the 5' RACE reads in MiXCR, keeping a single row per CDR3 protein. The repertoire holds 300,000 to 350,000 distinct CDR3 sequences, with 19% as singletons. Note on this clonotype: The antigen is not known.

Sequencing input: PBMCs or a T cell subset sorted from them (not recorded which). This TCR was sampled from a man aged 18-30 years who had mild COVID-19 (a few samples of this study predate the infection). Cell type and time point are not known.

DNA of the CDR3: TGCGCCAGCAGCCCCCTGGCCGGGAGGGACACCATATATTTT. Protein sequence: CASSPLAGRDTIYF. The chain combines TRBV5-1 with TRBJ1-3; no reliable D call. The length of the CDR3 is 14 residues. Germline CDR1 reads SGHRS; CDR2 reads YFSETQ. V shed 4 bases and J shed 8 bases, with 16 bases lying between them.